This T cell receptor (beta chain) was sequenced during a study of spatial heterogeneity in lung cancer. Study at large: The count of detected beta-chain sequences consistently exceeded that of alpha-chain sequences.

Study observations and caveats: For expanded intratumoral alpha and beta TCRs, counts tracked tumor mutation counts.

This clonotype came up a few times. What it binds is not known. A single record per CDR3 protein comes from TCRdb applying MiXCR to the 5' RACE reads. The data contain 11,000 to 15,000 distinct CDR3 sequences, approximately 4.8% of them singletons. Time point in this sample: sample taken at primary tumor resection. V lost 5 bases to trimming and J lost 2 bases, with 13 bases between them. The length of the CDR3 is 15 residues. The specimen comprised lung tumor tissue, sampled at surgery. The V call is TRBV12-3 or TRBV12-4, the J call TRBJ1-5; D possibly corresponds to TRBD1 (6 bases). The TCR originated in a female donor with early-stage non-small cell lung cancer. CDR3 sequence: CASSLGGSGNQPQHF. CDR3 coding DNA: TGTGCCAGCAGTCTAGGGGGTAGCGGCAATCAGCCCCAGCATTTT.